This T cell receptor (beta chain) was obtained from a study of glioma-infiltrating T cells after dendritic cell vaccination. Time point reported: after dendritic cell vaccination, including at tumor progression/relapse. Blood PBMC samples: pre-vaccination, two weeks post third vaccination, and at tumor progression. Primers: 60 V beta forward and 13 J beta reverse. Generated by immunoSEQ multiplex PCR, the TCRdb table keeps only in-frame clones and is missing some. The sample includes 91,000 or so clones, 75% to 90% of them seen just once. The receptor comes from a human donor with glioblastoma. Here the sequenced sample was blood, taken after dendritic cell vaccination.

In DNA form, the CDR3 reads TGTGCCAGCAGCGCCTCGACAGGGAACACCGGGGAGCTGTTTTTT. This gives the protein CASSASTGNTGELFF. The chain has TRBV7-6 and TRBJ2-2; tentatively, D is TRBD1 (6 bases). Germline V gene data show CDR1 as SGHVS and CDR2 as FNYEAQ. The CDR3 totals 15 residues. V lost 5 bases to trimming and J lost 1 base, with 11 bases between them.